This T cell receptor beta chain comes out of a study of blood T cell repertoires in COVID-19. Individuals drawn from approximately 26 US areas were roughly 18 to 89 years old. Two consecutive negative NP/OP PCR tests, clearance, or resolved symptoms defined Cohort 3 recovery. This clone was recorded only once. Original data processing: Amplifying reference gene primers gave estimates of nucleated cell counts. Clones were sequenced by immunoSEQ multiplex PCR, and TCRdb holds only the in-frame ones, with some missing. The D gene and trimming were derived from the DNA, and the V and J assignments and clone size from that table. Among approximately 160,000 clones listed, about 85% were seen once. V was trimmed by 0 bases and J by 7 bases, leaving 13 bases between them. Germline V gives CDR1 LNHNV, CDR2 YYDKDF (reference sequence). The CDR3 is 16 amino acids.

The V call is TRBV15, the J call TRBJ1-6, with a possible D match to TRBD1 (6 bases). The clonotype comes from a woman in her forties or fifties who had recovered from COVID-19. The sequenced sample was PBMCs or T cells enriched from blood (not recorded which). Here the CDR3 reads CATSRDRGGGNSPLHF. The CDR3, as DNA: TGTGCCACCAGCAGAGATAGGGGGGGCGGGAATTCACCCCTCCACTTT.